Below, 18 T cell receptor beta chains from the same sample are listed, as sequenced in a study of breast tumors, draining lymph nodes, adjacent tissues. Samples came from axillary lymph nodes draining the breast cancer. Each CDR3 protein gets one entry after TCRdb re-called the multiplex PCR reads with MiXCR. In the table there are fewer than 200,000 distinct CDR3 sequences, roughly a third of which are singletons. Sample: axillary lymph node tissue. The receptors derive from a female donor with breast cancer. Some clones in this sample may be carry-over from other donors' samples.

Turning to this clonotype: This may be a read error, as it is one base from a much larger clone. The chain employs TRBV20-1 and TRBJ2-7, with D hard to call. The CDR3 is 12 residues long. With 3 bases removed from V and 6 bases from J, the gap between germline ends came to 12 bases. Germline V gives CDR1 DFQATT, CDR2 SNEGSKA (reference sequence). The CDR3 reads CSASNAACEQYF. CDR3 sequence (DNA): TGCAGTGCTAGTAACGCAGCCTGCGAGCAGTACTTC.

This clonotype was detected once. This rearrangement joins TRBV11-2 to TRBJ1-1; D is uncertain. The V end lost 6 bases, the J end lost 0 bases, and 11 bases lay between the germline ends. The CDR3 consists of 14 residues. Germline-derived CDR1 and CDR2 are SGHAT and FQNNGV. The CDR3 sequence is CASSRLGMNTEAFF. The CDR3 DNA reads TGTGCCAGCAGTCGCTTGGGGATGAACACTGAAGCTTTCTTT.

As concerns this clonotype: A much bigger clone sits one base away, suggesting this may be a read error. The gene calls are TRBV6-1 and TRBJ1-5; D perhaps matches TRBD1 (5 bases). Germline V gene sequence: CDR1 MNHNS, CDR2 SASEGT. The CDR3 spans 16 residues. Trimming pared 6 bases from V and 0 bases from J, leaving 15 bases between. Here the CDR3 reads CASSADGGYSNQPQHF. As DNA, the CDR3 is TGTGCCAGCAGCGCGGACGGGGGATATAGCAATCAGCCCCAGCATTTT.

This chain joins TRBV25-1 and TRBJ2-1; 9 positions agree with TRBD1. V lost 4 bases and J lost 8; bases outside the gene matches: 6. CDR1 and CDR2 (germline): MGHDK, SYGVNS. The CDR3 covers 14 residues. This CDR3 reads CASSGSDRGDEQFF. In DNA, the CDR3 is TGTGCCAGCAGTGGATCCGACAGGGGGGATGAGCAGTTCTTC.

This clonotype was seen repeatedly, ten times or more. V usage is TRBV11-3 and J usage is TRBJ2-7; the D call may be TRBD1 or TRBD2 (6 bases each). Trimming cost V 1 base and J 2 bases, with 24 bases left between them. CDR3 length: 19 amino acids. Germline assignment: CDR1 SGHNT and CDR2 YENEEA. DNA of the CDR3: TGTGCCAGCAGCTTAGGGATCCACGGGGGCGCCTTACGTACCTACGAGCAGTACTTC. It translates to CASSLGIHGGALRTYEQYF.

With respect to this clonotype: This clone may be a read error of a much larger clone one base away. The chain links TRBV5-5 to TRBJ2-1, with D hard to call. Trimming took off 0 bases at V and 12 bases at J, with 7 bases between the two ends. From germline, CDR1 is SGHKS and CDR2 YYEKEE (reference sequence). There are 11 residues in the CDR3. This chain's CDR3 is CASSLGLSQFF. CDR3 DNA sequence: TGTGCCAGCAGCTTGGGACTCTCGCAGTTCTTC.

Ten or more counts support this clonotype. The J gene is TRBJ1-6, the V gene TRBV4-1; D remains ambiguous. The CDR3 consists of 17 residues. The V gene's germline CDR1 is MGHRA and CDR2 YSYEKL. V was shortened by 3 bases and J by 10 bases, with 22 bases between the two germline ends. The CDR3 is CASSQKSRGSDGSPLHF. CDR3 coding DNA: TGCGCCAGCAGCCAGAAGAGTAGAGGGTCTGACGGCTCACCCCTCCACTTT.

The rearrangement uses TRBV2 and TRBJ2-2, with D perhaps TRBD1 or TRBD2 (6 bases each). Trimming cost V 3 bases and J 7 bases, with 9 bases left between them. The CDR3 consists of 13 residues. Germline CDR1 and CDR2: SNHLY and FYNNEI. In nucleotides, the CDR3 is TGTGCCAGCAGTGATAGGGGGGACGGGGAGCTGTTTTTT. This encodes CASSDRGDGELFF.

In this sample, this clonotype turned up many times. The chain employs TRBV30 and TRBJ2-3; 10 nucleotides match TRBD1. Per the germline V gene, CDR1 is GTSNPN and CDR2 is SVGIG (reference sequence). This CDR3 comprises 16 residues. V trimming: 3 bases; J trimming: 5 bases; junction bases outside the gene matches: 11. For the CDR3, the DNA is TGTGCCTGGAGCATCGGGACAGGGGTACTAGTAGATACGCAGTATTTT. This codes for CAWSIGTGVLVDTQYF.

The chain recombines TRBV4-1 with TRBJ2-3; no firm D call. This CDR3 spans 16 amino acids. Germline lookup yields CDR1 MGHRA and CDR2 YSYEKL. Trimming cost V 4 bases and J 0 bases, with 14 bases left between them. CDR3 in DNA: TGCGCCAGCAGCCTAAGAGGAAGTTTTAGCACAGATACGCAGTATTTT. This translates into CASSLRGSFSTDTQYF.

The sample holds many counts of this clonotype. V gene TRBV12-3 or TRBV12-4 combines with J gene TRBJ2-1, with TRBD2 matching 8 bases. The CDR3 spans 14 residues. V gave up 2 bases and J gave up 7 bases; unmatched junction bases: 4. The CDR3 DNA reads TGTGCCAGCAGTTTATCGGCGGGAGGAAATGAGCAGTTCTTC. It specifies CASSLSAGGNEQFF.

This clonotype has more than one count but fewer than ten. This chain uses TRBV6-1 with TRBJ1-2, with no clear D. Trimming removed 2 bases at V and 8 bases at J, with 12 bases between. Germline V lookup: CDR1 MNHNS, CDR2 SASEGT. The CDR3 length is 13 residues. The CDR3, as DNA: TGTGCCAGCAGTGAACCAGGCCCGGGGGGCTACACCTTC. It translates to CASSEPGPGGYTF.

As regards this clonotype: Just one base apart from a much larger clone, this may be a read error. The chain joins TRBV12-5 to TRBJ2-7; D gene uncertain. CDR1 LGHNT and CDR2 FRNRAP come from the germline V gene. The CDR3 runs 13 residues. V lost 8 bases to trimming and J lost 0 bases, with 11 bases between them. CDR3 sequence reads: CASLFAGSYEQYF. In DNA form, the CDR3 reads TGTGCTAGTCTATTCGCAGGCTCCTACGAGCAGTACTTC.

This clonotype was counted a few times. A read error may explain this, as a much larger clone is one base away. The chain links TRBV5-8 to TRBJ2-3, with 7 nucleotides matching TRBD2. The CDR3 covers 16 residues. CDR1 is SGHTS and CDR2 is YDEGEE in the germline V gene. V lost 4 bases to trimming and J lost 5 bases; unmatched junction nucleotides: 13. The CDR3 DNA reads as TGTGCCAGCAGCCAAGGGCGGGCGGGGGTTGGAGATACGCAGTATTTT. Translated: CASSQGRAGVGDTQYF.

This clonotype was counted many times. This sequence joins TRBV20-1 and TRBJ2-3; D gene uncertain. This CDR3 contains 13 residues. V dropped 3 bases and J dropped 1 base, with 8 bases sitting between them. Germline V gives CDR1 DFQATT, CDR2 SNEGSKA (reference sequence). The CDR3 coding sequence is TGCAGTGCTAGCCCCTTGGGCACAGATACGCAGTATTTT. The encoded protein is CSASPLGTDTQYF.

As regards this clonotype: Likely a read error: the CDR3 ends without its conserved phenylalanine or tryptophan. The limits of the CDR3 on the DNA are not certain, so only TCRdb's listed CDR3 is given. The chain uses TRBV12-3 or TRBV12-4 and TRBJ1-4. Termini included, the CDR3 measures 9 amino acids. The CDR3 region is CASSLARVY.

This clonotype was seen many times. CDR3 region: CASSQAAGELFF. Here the CDR3 DNA reads TGTGCCAGCAGCCAAGCGGCAGGGGAGCTGTTTTTT. The chain is built from TRBV3-1 and TRBJ2-2, with unresolved D. The CDR3 contains 12 residues. V lost 1 base to trimming and J lost 8 bases, with 5 bases between them. Germline loops: CDR1 LGHDT, CDR2 YNNKEL (reference sequence). Full variable domain (remainder filled in from reference TRBV3-1 and TRBJ2-2): DTAVSQTPKYLVTQMGNDKSIKCEQNLGHDTMYWYKQDSKKFLKIMFSYNNKELIINETVPNRFSPKSPDKAHLNLHINSLELGDSAVYFCASSQAAGELFFGEGSRLTVL.

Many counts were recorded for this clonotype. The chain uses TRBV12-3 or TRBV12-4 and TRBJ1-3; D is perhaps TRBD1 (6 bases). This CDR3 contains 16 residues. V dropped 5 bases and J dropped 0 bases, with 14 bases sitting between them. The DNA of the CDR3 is TGTGCCAGCAGTCTGACAGGCATGATCTCTGGAAACACCATATATTTT. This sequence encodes CASSLTGMISGNTIYF.